The T cell receptor beta chain described here comes from a study of cytomegalovirus exposure and HLA in healthy donors. V lost 3 bases and J lost 6; bases outside the gene matches: 8. Per germline, CDR1 LNHDA and CDR2 SQIVND (reference sequence). The CDR3 consists of 15 residues. The PCR employed 60 Vbeta primers together with 13 Jbeta primers. Clones were read by immunoSEQ multiplex PCR, and TCRdb kept only the in-frame ones, dropping some. The sample lists fewer than 200,000 clones; roughly four fifths were seen once. Study-level findings and limits: A later analysis reportedly found that, within productive TCRs, an Asian-associated ancestry cluster had fewer N-insertions than the mean observed across the roughly 700 donors. It was approximately 150 TCR beta chains that were listed as cytomegalovirus-associated.

As for the donors, each was a healthy bone marrow donor. The donors, nominally healthy at sampling, likely had unrecorded immune exposures. For this clone: No antigen is known for it.

The receptor comes from a woman between 18 and 30 years old in good health and CMV-seronegative. Sequenced material: PBMCs. The chain has TRBV19 and TRBJ2-1; 7 bases align to TRBD2. The CDR3 loop is CASSMWKGLTNEQFF. The CDR3 bases are TGTGCCAGTAGTATGTGGAAGGGACTAACCAATGAGCAGTTCTTC.